These 32 T cell receptor beta chains were all obtained from the same sample, sequenced in a study of cytomegalovirus exposure and HLA in healthy donors. Both 60 Vbeta primers and 13 Jbeta primers went into the PCR. Generated by immunoSEQ multiplex PCR, the TCRdb table keeps only in-frame clones and is missing some. Seen here are about 140,000 clones, 75% observed once, and the top ten hold over 9%. The source material was PBMCs. Receptors originate from a man aged 18 to 30 in good health and CMV-seropositive.

V is TRBV28 and J is TRBJ2-7, with 8 bases fitting TRBD1. Trimming cost V 4 bases and J 3 bases; bases outside gene matches: 2. CDR1 and CDR2 from the germline V gene are MDHEN and SYDVKM. This CDR3 has 13 residues. CDR3 sequence: CASSYRGFYEQYF. In DNA form, the CDR3 reads TGTGCCAGCAGTTACAGGGGGTTCTACGAGCAGTACTTC.

The V call is TRBV7-2, the J call TRBJ2-1; 7 bases map to TRBD2. Germline trimming cut 5 bases from V and 6 bases from J; bases unmatched to any gene: 10. This CDR3 region has 15 residues. CDR1 is SGHTA and CDR2 is FQGNSA in the germline V gene. CDR3: CASSPGTKAVNEQFF. The CDR3 nucleotides read TGTGCCAGCAGCCCCGGGACTAAAGCAGTCAATGAGCAGTTCTTC.

This clone appeared a single time. The V call is TRBV28, the J call TRBJ2-1, with D unclear. Between the trimmed V and J ends, which lost 1 base and 10 bases, there was a span of 11 bases. The CDR3 totals 13 residues. Germline CDR1 is MDHEN and CDR2 is SYDVKM. CDR3 loop: CASSLSSAGEQFF. In DNA form, the CDR3 reads TGTGCCAGCAGTTTATCCTCGGCAGGAGAGCAGTTCTTC.

The chain combines TRBV6-1 with TRBJ2-1; 10 positions agree with TRBD2. Germline V gives CDR1 MNHNS, CDR2 SASEGT. This CDR3 is built from 16 residues. V lost 3 bases to trimming and J lost 10 bases; unmatched junction nucleotides: 12. The DNA of the CDR3 is TGTGCCAGCAGTGATTTTACCGGGACTAGCGAGGTGGAGCAGTTCTTC. Protein sequence: CASSDFTGTSEVEQFF.

This sequence joins TRBV15 and TRBJ1-2, with 7 bases lining up with TRBD1. The CDR3 runs to 16 residues. Germline V gene lookup returns CDR1 LNHNV and CDR2 YYDKDF (reference sequence). V was clipped by 1 base and J by 2 bases; unmatched bases: 7. CDR3 coding DNA: TGTGCCACCAGCAGAGTCCGGGACAGTCAGAACTATGGCTACACCTTC. Amino acids: CATSRVRDSQNYGYTF.

V gene TRBV7-3 combines with J gene TRBJ2-5; 7 bases map to TRBD1. The V gene end was trimmed by 2 bases and the J gene end by 5 bases; junction bases not matched to a gene: 8. In germline, CDR1 is SGHTA, CDR2 FQGTGA. The CDR3 extends over 15 amino acids. CDR3 region: CASSLDQTGLETQYF. In nucleotides, the CDR3 is TGTGCCAGCAGCTTAGACCAGACAGGGTTGGAGACCCAGTACTTC.

The chain employs TRBV6-5 and TRBJ2-1; possibly TRBD2 for D (5 bases). Trimming cost V 7 bases and J 0 bases, with 7 bases left between them. CDR1 and CDR2 (germline): MNHEY, SVGAGI. This CDR3 is built from 13 residues. Written as DNA, the CDR3 is TGTGCCAGCACTGAGGGCTCCTACAATGAGCAGTTCTTC. Its protein product is CASTEGSYNEQFF.

This chain joins TRBV19 and TRBJ1-5; D gene unclear. The CDR3 spans 14 residues. Looked up from germline, CDR1 is LNHDA and CDR2 is SQIVND (reference sequence). Trimming took 6 bases from V and 4 from J, leaving 13 bases between them. The CDR3 loop is CASRQPEGNQPQHF. As DNA, the CDR3 is TGTGCCAGTAGGCAGCCGGAGGGAAATCAGCCCCAGCATTTT.

The rearrangement links TRBV10-2 to TRBJ2-7; no reliable D call. The germline V gene has CDR1 WSHSY and CDR2 SAAADI. Trimming left V 2 bases short and J 5 bases short, with 19 bases between. This CDR3 spans 16 amino acids. The CDR3 sequence: CASSEGSWFQDDEQYF. The CDR3 nucleotides are TGCGCCAGCAGTGAGGGTTCTTGGTTTCAGGATGACGAGCAGTACTTC.

The chain carries TRBV28 and TRBJ1-5; D is unclear. Trimming took 3 bases from V and 1 from J, leaving 25 bases between them. The CDR3 has 20 amino acids. Germline V gives CDR1 MDHEN, CDR2 SYDVKM. In DNA, the CDR3 is TGTGCCAGCAGTTTGATTGGTCTGAGCTGGGCCGCAGAGAGCAATCAGCCCCAGCATTTT. This translates into CASSLIGLSWAAESNQPQHF. The complete variable domain, with remaining parts taken from reference TRBV28 and TRBJ1-5, reads DVKVTQSSRYLVKRTGEKVFLECVQDMDHENMFWYRQDPGLGLRLIYFSYDVKMKEKGDIPEGYSVSREKKERFSLILESASTNQTSMYLCASSLIGLSWAAESNQPQHFGDGTRLSIL.

This CDR3 reads CASSISSSGTDTGELFF. The CDR3 nucleotides read TGTGCCAGTAGTATATCGTCTAGCGGGACGGACACCGGGGAGCTGTTTTTT. The chain uses TRBV19 and TRBJ2-2; TRBD2 agrees at 9 bases. This CDR3 region has 17 residues. Germline CDR1 LNHDA, CDR2 SQIVND (reference sequence). With V trimmed by 2 bases and J by 3 bases, 7 bases remained unmatched.

This chain uses TRBV5-4 with TRBJ1-2, with 9 bases matching TRBD1. The V and J ends lost 3 bases and 3 bases, in that order; junction bases with no gene match: 6. The CDR3 has 15 amino acids. Germline assignment: CDR1 SGHNT and CDR2 YYREEE (reference sequence). CDR3 residues: CASSSRTGDHYGYTF. The CDR3 bases are TGTGCCAGCAGCTCCCGGACAGGGGATCACTATGGCTACACCTTC.

The V gene is TRBV28, the J gene TRBJ1-4; D may be TRBD1 (6 bases). The germline V gene encodes CDR1 MDHEN and CDR2 SYDVKM. The CDR3 is made up of 13 amino acids. V lost 6 bases and J lost 5, with 10 bases in between. The CDR3 nucleotides read TGTGCCAGCAGGGAACAGGGCAATGAAAAACTGTTTTTT. Translation: CASREQGNEKLFF.

V is TRBV6-1 and J is TRBJ1-2; D might be TRBD1 (6 bases). The germline gives CDR1 MNHNS, CDR2 SASEGT. V lost 1 base, J lost 2 bases, and 8 bases lay in between. The CDR3 extends over 14 amino acids. In nucleotides, the CDR3 is TGTGCCAGCAGTGAAGGTACAGGGAACTATGGCTACACCTTC. As protein: CASSEGTGNYGYTF.

This chain's CDR3 is CASSQSSILRANTEAFF. CDR3 nucleotide sequence: TGCGCCAGCAGTCAATCGTCGATACTCAGGGCGAACACTGAAGCTTTCTTT. The V and J genes are TRBV23-1 and TRBJ1-1; weak D call: TRBD1 (5 bases). TRBV23-1 belongs to the ORF category, with a function that is uncertain. The ends were cut back, 0 bases at V and 1 base at J, with 15 bases in the middle. The CDR3 covers 17 residues.

This rearrangement joins TRBV28 to TRBJ2-5; 10 nucleotides agree with TRBD1. Near its end, the DNA agrees better with TRBJ2-7, so the J call may be wrong. Germline CDR1 and CDR2: MDHEN and SYDVKM. The CDR3 contains 14 residues. The CDR3 sequence is CASRWTGGSYEQYF. For the CDR3, the DNA is TGTGCCAGCAGATGGACAGGGGGATCCTACGAGCAGTACTTC.

The chain uses TRBV30 and TRBJ2-7; D is perhaps TRBD1 (6 bases). The CDR3 sequence is 14 residues long. Germline V gene sequence: CDR1 GTSNPN, CDR2 SVGIG (reference sequence). The V end was cut by 3 bases, the J end by 2 bases, with 14 bases between. The CDR3 DNA sequence: TGTGCCTGGAGCTACAGGGATGACACCTACGAGCAGTACTTC. Residues: CAWSYRDDTYEQYF. The entire variable domain, with the rest obtained from reference TRBV30 and TRBJ2-7, is as follows: SQTIHQWPATLVQPVGSPLSLECTVEGTSNPNLYWYRQAAGRGLQLLFYSVGIGQISSEVPQNLSASRPQDRQFILSSKKLLLSDSGFYLCAWSYRDDTYEQYFGPGTRLTVT.

This clone was picked up a small number of times. This sequence joins TRBV10-3 and TRBJ2-7; possible D gene TRBD2, 7 bases. V lost 11 bases, J lost 5 bases, and 19 bases lay in between. The CDR3 is 13 residues long. The germline V gene encodes CDR1 ENHRY and CDR2 SYGVKD. DNA of the CDR3: TGTGCCTCAGGGGCGGGAGTGCGTAACGAGCAGTACTTC. Protein sequence: CASGAGVRNEQYF.

This chain joins TRBV30 and TRBJ1-3; D remains unclear. V was cut by 4 bases and J by 10 bases, with 20 bases left in between. The CDR3 length is 14 residues. The germline V gene encodes CDR1 GTSNPN and CDR2 SVGIG (reference sequence). CDR3 sequence: CAWNTRTTNRTIYF. The DNA for the CDR3 is TGTGCCTGGAACACCAGGACTACGAATCGGACCATATATTTT. The entire variable domain, with the rest obtained from reference TRBV30 and TRBJ1-3, is as follows: SQTIHQWPATLVQPVGSPLSLECTVEGTSNPNLYWYRQAAGRGLQLLFYSVGIGQISSEVPQNLSASRPQDRQFILSSKKLLLSDSGFYLCAWNTRTTNRTIYFGEGSWLTVV.

This chain uses TRBV6-1 with TRBJ1-1, with 7 bases aligning to TRBD1. The CDR3 length is 15 residues. Looked up from germline, CDR1 is MNHNS and CDR2 is SASEGT. Trimming at V came to 1 base and at J to 7 bases, leaving 9 bases not matched to a gene. The CDR3 protein is CASSEEADPGGEAFF. CDR3 nucleotide sequence: TGTGCCAGCAGTGAAGAGGCAGACCCAGGGGGTGAAGCTTTCTTT.

V and J are TRBV19 and TRBJ2-7; 7 nucleotides line up with TRBD1. With V trimmed by 6 bases and J by 3 bases, 8 bases remained unmatched. Germline-derived CDR1 and CDR2 are LNHDA and SQIVND (reference sequence). The length of the CDR3 is 14 residues. As DNA, the CDR3 is TGTGCCAGTAGCCAACAGGGGTTACTCTACGAGCAGTACTTC. This translates into CASSQQGLLYEQYF.

The CDR3 nucleotides read TGTGCCATCAGTGAGTCGGGTAGGGGTAGATCAGATACGCAGTATTTT. It encodes CAISESGRGRSDTQYF. J is TRBJ2-3 and V is TRBV10-3; tentatively, D is TRBD1 (5 bases). Between the trimmed V and J ends, which lost 0 bases and 4 bases, there was a span of 14 bases. Germline V gene sequence: CDR1 ENHRY, CDR2 SYGVKD. The CDR3 covers 16 residues.

The chain has TRBV5-3 and TRBJ2-7; D is undetermined. TRBV5-3 is an open reading frame, and its role is uncertain. This CDR3 comprises 11 residues. V was pared by 3 bases and J by 3 bases, with 4 bases between. DNA of the CDR3: TGTGCCAGAAGCTCCAACTACGAGCAGTACTTC. This codes for CARSSNYEQYF.

The V gene is TRBV27, the J gene TRBJ1-2, with TRBD1 matching 9 bases. J lost 3 bases, V lost 4 bases, and 6 bases had no gene match. The CDR3 is made up of 15 amino acids. Germline loops: CDR1 MNHEY, CDR2 SMNVEV (reference sequence). The CDR3 region has the DNA TGTGCCAGCAGTTCTACAGGGGGCGATGACTATGGCTACACCTTC. It translates to CASSSTGGDDYGYTF.

The CDR3 region has the DNA TGCGCCAGCAGTGAAGACGGACTAGCGGGAGGAAAGAACACCGGGGAGCTGTTTTTT. As protein: CASSEDGLAGGKNTGELFF. This chain uses TRBV10-1 with TRBJ2-2; 14 bases are shared with TRBD2. The CDR3 extends over 19 amino acids. Per the germline V gene, CDR1 is WNHNN and CDR2 is SYGVQD (reference sequence). Trimming took 3 bases from V and 1 from J; bases not matched to a gene: 7.

This clone showed up just a few times. The chain joins TRBV19 to TRBJ2-2, with D possibly TRBD1 on 5 matching bases. Per the germline V gene, CDR1 is LNHDA and CDR2 is SQIVND (reference sequence). Trimming took 9 bases from V and 0 from J, leaving 14 bases between them. The CDR3 is made up of 15 amino acids. The CDR3 loop is CASRTFLANTGELFF. The CDR3 bases are TGTGCCAGCAGGACATTCCTCGCGAACACCGGGGAGCTGTTTTTT.

This clone showed up just once. The V gene is TRBV28, the J gene TRBJ2-1; the match to TRBD2 covers 15 bases. CDR1 MDHEN and CDR2 SYDVKM come from the germline V gene. This CDR3 region has 18 residues. The junction had 12 bases not matched to a gene; V was cut back by 5 bases and J by 7 bases. In DNA, the CDR3 is TGTGCCAGCAGTCCTACCTCCGGGACTAGCGGGAGGTGGAATGAGCAGTTCTTC. Encoded protein: CASSPTSGTSGRWNEQFF.

Concerning this clone: At one end, the junction sequence differs from germline, possibly due to a read error. The chain combines TRBV7-2 with TRBJ1-4; unclear D gene. The CDR3 has 15 amino acids. CDR1 is SGHTA, CDR2 FQGNSA, per germline. The DNA for the CDR3 is TGTTCCAGCAGCCCTAGTGGGGTCAGCGGGGAAAAACTGTTTTTT. Protein product: CSSSPSGVSGEKLFF.

The V call is TRBV5-6, the J call TRBJ2-5; maybe TRBD2 (6 bases). Germline CDR1 and CDR2: SGHDT and YYEEEE. This CDR3 is built from 15 residues. Trimming stripped 2 bases from V and 4 bases from J, with 15 bases between. CDR3 sequence (DNA): TGTGCCAGCAGCTTCTCGGCGGGGCCTCGAGAGACCCAGTACTTC. Translation: CASSFSAGPRETQYF.

The J gene is TRBJ2-1, the V gene TRBV7-3; 8 positions agree with TRBD1. The CDR3 length is 15 residues. The ends lost 5 bases at V and 6 bases at J; junction bases unmatched: 9. From germline, CDR1 is SGHTA and CDR2 FQGTGA. This chain's CDR3 is CASSLDRGRSNEQFF. The DNA for the CDR3 is TGTGCCAGCAGCCTAGACAGGGGAAGATCCAATGAGCAGTTCTTC.

J is TRBJ2-7 and V is TRBV28, with a tentative D call TRBD2 (5 bases). This CDR3 is built from 13 residues. With 4 bases removed from V and 3 bases from J, the gap between germline ends came to 10 bases. Germline V gene data show CDR1 as MDHEN and CDR2 as SYDVKM. The DNA for the CDR3 is TGTGCCAGCAGTTCGACTAACCTCTACGAGCAGTACTTC. It translates to CASSSTNLYEQYF.

The chain joins TRBV6-5 to TRBJ2-7; 10 bases map to TRBD2. Unmatched junction bases numbered 8, after V lost 2 bases and J lost 4 bases. The germline V gene has CDR1 MNHEY and CDR2 SVGAGI. The CDR3 length is 16 residues. The CDR3 region is CASSYRASGSSYEQYF. The CDR3 DNA reads TGTGCCAGCAGTTACCGGGCTAGCGGGAGTTCTTACGAGCAGTACTTC.